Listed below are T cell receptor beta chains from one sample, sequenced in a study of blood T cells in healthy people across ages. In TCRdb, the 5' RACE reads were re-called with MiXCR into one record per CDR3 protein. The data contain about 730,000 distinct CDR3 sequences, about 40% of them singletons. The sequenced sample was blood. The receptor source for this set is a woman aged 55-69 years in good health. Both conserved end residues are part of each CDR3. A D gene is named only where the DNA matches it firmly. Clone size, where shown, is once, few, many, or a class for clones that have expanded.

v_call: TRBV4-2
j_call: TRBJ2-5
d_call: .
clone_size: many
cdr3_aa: CASSQIEETQYF
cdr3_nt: TGTGCCAGCAGCCAAATTGAGGAGACCCAGTACTTC

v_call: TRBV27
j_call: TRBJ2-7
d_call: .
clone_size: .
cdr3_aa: CASKSGYEQYF
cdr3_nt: TGTGCCAGCAAGTCCGGCTACGAGCAGTACTTC

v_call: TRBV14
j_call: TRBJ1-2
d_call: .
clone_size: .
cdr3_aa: CASSREGVPRYTF
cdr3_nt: TGTGCCAGCAGCCGAGAAGGGGTCCCGCGCTACACCTTC

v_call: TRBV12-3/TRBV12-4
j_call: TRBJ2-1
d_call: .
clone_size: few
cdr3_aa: CASSGLADGEQFF
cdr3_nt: TGTGCCAGCTCCGGGCTAGCCGATGGGGAGCAGTTCTTC

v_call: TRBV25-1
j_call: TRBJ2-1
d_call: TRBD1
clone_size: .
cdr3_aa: CASSNPGQGDNEQFF
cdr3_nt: TGTGCCAGCAGTAATCCGGGACAGGGGGACAATGAGCAGTTCTTC

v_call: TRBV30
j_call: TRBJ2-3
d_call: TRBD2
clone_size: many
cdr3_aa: CAWSVGTSGGTDTQYF
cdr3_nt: TGTGCCTGGAGTGTAGGGACTAGCGGCGGCACAGATACGCAGTATTTT

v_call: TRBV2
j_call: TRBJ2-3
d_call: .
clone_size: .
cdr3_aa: CASSSDLSTQYF
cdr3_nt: TGTGCCAGCAGTTCCGACCTCTCGACGCAGTATTTT

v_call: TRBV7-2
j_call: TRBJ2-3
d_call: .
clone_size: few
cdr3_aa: CASSLRPGGADTQYF
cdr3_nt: TGTGCCAGCAGCCTGAGGCCAGGGGGGGCAGATACGCAGTATTTT

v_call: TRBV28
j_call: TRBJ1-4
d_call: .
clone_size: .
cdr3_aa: CASSLMITNEKLFF
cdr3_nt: TGTGCCAGCAGTTTAATGATTACTAATGAAAAACTGTTTTTT

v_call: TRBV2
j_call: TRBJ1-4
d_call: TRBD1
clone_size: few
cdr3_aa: CASRADRFNEKLFF
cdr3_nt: TGTGCCAGCAGGGCGGACAGGTTTAATGAAAAACTGTTTTTT

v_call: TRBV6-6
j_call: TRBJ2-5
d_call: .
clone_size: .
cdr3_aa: CASTYGDQETQYF
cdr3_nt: TGTGCCAGCACCTATGGGGACCAAGAGACCCAGTACTTC

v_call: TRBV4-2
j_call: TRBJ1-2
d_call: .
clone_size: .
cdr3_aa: CASSQDLDRNYGYTF
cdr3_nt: TGTGCCAGCAGCCAAGATCTGGACCGTAACTATGGCTACACCTTC

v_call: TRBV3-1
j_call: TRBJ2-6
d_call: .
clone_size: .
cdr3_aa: CASSFTKASWANVLTF
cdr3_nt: TGTGCCAGCAGCTTTACCAAAGCTTCTTGGGCCAACGTCCTGACTTTC

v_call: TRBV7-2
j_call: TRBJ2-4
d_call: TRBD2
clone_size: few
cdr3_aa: CASSLYPSGSLNIQYF
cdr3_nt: TGTGCCAGCAGCTTATACCCTAGCGGATCTTTAAACATTCAGTACTTC

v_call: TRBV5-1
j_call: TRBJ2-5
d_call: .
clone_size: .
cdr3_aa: CASSRDLPGETQYF
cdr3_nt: TGCGCCAGCAGCCGGGACCTCCCCGGGGAGACCCAGTACTTC